This T cell receptor (beta chain) was documented in a study of Ad26.COV2.S vaccination and SARS-CoV-2 variants. Overall study context: In the study, Ad26.COV2.S was injected intramuscularly once, or twice 56 days apart. General study findings and limits: CD8+ and CD4+ T cells specific for spike reportedly responded with substantial breadth after vaccination. Analyses of TCR breadth and depth may have underestimated total T cell responses.

A word on this clone: What it binds is not known.

Treatment meaning: 15 to 20 received Ad26.COV2.S at low or high dose, single or two shots; five or six received placebo; per-sample allocation not given. Each sample was drawn 63 days after the first injection (of vaccine or placebo). The study used a vaccine consisting of an Ad26 vector that expressed Wuhan-strain SARS-CoV-2 spike. Libraries were prepared by immunoSEQ multiplex PCR; TCRdb keeps only in-frame clonotypes and omits some of them. Altogether some 450,000 clones are present, roughly 87% being singletons, with the ten largest covering about 4.4%. The CDR3 covers 22 residues. With 4 bases clipped from V and 1 base from J, the junction kept 25 bases outside the gene matches. Germline CDR1 reads MDHEN; CDR2 reads SYDVKM.

Sequenced here: peripheral blood, sampled in a trial of Ad26.COV2.S vaccine versus placebo. This TCR came from a person between 18 and 60 years old who received the Ad26.COV2.S COVID-19 vaccine or a placebo. The J gene is TRBJ2-7, the V gene TRBV28, with TRBD1 identical over 10 bases. CDR3 nucleotide sequence: TGTGCCAGCAGTTCCTTATGGGGGATACGGAAGGGGACAGGGGTCTTATCCTACGAGCAGTACTTC. This encodes CASSSLWGIRKGTGVLSYEQYF.